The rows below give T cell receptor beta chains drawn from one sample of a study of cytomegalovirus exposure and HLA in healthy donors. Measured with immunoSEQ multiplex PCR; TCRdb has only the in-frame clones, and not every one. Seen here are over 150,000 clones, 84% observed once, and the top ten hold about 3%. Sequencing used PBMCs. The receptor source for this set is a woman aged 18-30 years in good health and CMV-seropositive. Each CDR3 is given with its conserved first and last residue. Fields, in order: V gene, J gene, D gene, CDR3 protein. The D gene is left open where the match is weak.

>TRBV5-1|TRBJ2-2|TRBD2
CASRLAGTTGELFF
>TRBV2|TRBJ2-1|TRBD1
CASTGTGLYNEQFF
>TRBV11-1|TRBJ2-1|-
CASSAALGSKSSYNEQFF
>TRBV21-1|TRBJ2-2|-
CASRIAGGPSTGELFF
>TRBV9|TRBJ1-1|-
CASSVATSGTEAFF
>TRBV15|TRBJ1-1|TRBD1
CATSIDRGNTEAFF
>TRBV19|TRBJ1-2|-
CASSWQSSNYGYTF
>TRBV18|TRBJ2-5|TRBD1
CASSLDRGRGQETQYF
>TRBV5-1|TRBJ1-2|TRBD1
CASVNPSDRKGYTF
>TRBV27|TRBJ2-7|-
CASSPYRGYEQYF
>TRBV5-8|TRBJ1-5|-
CASSSRQLNQPQHF
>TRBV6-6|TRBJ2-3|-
CASSYRTDTQYF
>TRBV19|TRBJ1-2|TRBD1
CASSGGQVANYGYTF
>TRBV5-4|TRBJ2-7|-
CASSTQGYEQYF
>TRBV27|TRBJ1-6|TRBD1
CASSAFPGTGISPLHF
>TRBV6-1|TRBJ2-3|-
CASSERGTDTQYF
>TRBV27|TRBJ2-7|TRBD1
CASSLIGQGPSYEQYF
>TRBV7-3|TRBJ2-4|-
CASSLNSKNIQYF
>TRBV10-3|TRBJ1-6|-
CAISVEGNPSSYNSPLHF
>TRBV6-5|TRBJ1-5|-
CASSSYSNQPQHF
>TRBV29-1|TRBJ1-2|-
CSVVGQDGYTF
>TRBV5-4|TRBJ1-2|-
CASSLNGGDGYGYTF
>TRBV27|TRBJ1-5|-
CASSLKAGNQPQHF
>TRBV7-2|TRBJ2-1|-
CASSLGLDYNEQFF
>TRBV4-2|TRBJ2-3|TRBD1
CASSQDGQGSDTQYF
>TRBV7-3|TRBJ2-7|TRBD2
CASSLSTGGYEQYF
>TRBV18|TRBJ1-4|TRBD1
CASSPSGTGSEKLFF
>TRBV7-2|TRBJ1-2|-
CASSLKRNYGYTF
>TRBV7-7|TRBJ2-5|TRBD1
CASSLTGTGGETQYF
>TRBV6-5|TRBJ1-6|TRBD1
CASSSRTGGYNSPLHF
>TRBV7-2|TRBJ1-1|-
CASSPRANTEAFF
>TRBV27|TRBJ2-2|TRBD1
CASSSTGTGTTGELFF
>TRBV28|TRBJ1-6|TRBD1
CASSTGTGSSYNSPLHF
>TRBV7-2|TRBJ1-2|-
CASSYRDGYTF
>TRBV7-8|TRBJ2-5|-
CASSSQYQETQYF
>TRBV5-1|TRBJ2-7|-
CASNPGGSSYEQYF
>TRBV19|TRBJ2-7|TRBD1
CASSFPGDSSYEQYF
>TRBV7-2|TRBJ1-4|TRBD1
CASSFRRQGTEKLFF
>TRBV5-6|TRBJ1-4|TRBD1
CASSGGTGDPNEKLFF
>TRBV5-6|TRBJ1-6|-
CASSLELYNSPLHF
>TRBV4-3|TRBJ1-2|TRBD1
CASSQRPTGESWGYTF
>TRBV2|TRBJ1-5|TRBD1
CASSETRSRGWGQPQHF
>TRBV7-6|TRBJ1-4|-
CASSLIAGRGEKLFF
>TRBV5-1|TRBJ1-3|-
CASSLGAEASSGNTIYF
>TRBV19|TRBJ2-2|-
CASSRVPGELFF
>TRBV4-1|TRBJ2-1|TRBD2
CASSQGLAGTYNEQFF
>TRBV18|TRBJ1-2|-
CASSPVKLEGYTF
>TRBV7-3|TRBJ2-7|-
CASSSTGSGEQYF
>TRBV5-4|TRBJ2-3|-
CASSTPHPGSTDTQYF
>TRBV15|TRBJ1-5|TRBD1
CATSRGDRNQPQHF
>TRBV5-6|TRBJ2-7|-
CASSLVVKGEQYF
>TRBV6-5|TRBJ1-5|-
CASSGAGSNQPQHF
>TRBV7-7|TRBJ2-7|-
CASSYGTAGEQYF